The 25 T cell receptor beta chains below were found in one sample sequenced in a study of OX40 agonist ivuxolimab in advanced cancers. TCRdb keeps only in-frame clones here, not all; method: immunoSEQ multiplex PCR. The profile shows tens of thousands of clones, more than 80% of them singletons. This sample comprised CD4+ or CD8+ T cells sorted from blood, obtained in a trial of the OX40 agonist ivuxolimab. Receptor source: an adult with an advanced solid tumor such as melanoma, head and neck, liver or kidney cancer.

This clone has just one count. J is TRBJ1-1 and V is TRBV2; 10 bases agree with TRBD1. This CDR3 contains 15 residues. The V gene end was trimmed by 7 bases and the J gene end by 3 bases; junction bases not matched to a gene: 8. The germline CDR1 and CDR2 sequences are SNHLY and FYNNEI. Here the CDR3 DNA reads TGTGCCAGCATCGGGACAGGGGAGAGAGACACTGAAGCTTTCTTT. Translated, it gives CASIGTGERDTEAFF.

This clone showed up just once. V usage is TRBV11-2 and J usage is TRBJ2-1; D gene uncertain. V was clipped by 0 bases and J by 7 bases, with 4 bases between them. The germline CDR1 and CDR2 sequences are SGHAT and FQNNGV. The CDR3 sequence is 12 residues long. CDR3 amino acids: CASSLDRNEQFF. The DNA of the CDR3 is TGTGCCAGCAGCTTAGATCGAAATGAGCAGTTCTTC.

The chain uses TRBV5-1 and TRBJ2-7; 7 bases are shared with TRBD2. This CDR3 has 16 amino acids. V gave up 0 bases and J gave up 2 bases; unmatched junction bases: 8. The V gene's germline CDR1 is SGHRS and CDR2 YFSETQ. The CDR3 spells CASSLAPRGDPYEQYF. In DNA, the CDR3 is TGCGCCAGCAGCTTGGCCCCACGGGGGGACCCCTACGAGCAGTACTTC.

The gene calls are TRBV6-1 and TRBJ1-5, with 12 nucleotides matching TRBD1. The length of the CDR3 is 17 residues. Unmatched junction bases numbered 5, after V lost 0 bases and J lost 5 bases. The germline gives CDR1 MNHNS, CDR2 SASEGT. Written as DNA, the CDR3 is TGTGCCAGCAGTGAAGCGGGGACAGGGGGCTTCCATCAGCCCCAGCATTTT. Amino acid sequence: CASSEAGTGGFHQPQHF.

The V call is TRBV28, the J call TRBJ2-2; either TRBD1 or TRBD2 may fit D (5 bases each). Trimming removed 5 bases from V and 1 base from J, with 11 bases in between. This CDR3 is 15 amino acids long. From germline, CDR1 is MDHEN and CDR2 SYDVKM. For the CDR3, the DNA is TGTGCCAGCAGTGTTGGGACGGTGAACACCGGGGAGCTGTTTTTT. Translating it yields CASSVGTVNTGELFF.

This clone is a singleton in its sample. The V call is TRBV27, the J call TRBJ2-2; D call uncertain. Trimming shortened V by 5 bases and J by 7 bases, and 8 bases separated the two germline ends. The V gene's germline CDR1 is MNHEY and CDR2 SMNVEV (reference sequence). This CDR3 is built from 12 residues. CDR3 sequence: CASSPGSGELFF. CDR3 nucleotide sequence: TGTGCCAGCAGTCCCGGTAGCGGGGAGCTGTTTTTT.

V gene TRBV7-9 combines with J gene TRBJ2-1; the match to TRBD2 covers 14 bases. The trim removed 5 bases at V and 9 bases at J, leaving 6 bases unmatched. Germline-derived CDR1 and CDR2 are SEHNR and FQNEAQ (reference sequence). The CDR3 contains 15 residues. CDR3: CASSPSTSGRGEQFF. Written as DNA, the CDR3 is TGTGCCAGCAGCCCCTCGACTAGCGGGAGGGGTGAGCAGTTCTTC.

For this clone: This CDR3 is also generated by other DNA sequences in the sample. The V gene is TRBV27, the J gene TRBJ1-1, with D possibly matching TRBD1 (5 bases). Germline V lookup: CDR1 MNHEY, CDR2 SMNVEV (reference sequence). The CDR3 runs 13 residues. V was clipped by 6 bases and J by 5 bases, with 13 bases between them. The CDR3 DNA reads TGTGCCAGCAGCCTCGGGGGTCGGACTGAAGCTTTCTTT. This gives the protein CASSLGGRTEAFF.

V usage is TRBV27 and J usage is TRBJ2-5; 13 nucleotides agree with TRBD2. The V gene end was trimmed by 7 bases and the J gene end by 5 bases; junction bases not matched to a gene: 4. CDR1 and CDR2 (germline): MNHEY, SMNVEV (reference sequence). CDR3 length equals 14 residues. CDR3 loop: CASTRTSGSETQYF. In DNA, the CDR3 is TGTGCCAGCACCCGGACTAGCGGGAGTGAGACCCAGTACTTC.

This rearrangement joins TRBV27 to TRBJ1-1, with D perhaps matching TRBD1 (6 bases). V gave up 5 bases and J gave up 0 bases, with 10 bases separating them. This CDR3 region has 14 residues. Germline V gives CDR1 MNHEY, CDR2 SMNVEV (reference sequence). In DNA, the CDR3 is TGTGCCAGCAGTAGGGGGGGATTGAACACTGAAGCTTTCTTT. This sequence encodes CASSRGGLNTEAFF.

V is TRBV27 and J is TRBJ2-1; 9 bases fit TRBD1. Germline CDR1 MNHEY, CDR2 SMNVEV (reference sequence). This CDR3 has 13 residues. V was clipped by 9 bases and J by 8 bases; unmatched bases: 8. CDR3 region: CASNPGQGHEQFF. The CDR3 region has the DNA TGTGCCAGTAATCCGGGACAGGGCCATGAGCAGTTCTTC.

CDR3 loop: CASSEAGGSSREFF. The CDR3 nucleotides are TGTGCCAGCAGTGAAGCAGGGGGAAGCTCCCGGGAGTTCTTC. The V call is TRBV25-1, the J call TRBJ2-1; 7 nucleotides align to TRBD1. Germline assignment: CDR1 MGHDK and CDR2 SYGVNS. The CDR3 contains 14 residues. J was trimmed by 14 bases and V by 2 bases; bases with no gene match: 12.

The chain combines TRBV19 with TRBJ1-4; perhaps TRBD1 as D (5 bases). The V end was cut by 5 bases, the J end by 0 bases, with 10 bases between. Germline V lookup: CDR1 LNHDA, CDR2 SQIVND (reference sequence). The CDR3 spans 15 residues. In DNA form, the CDR3 reads TGTGCCAGTAGTGCCCAGGGTGCAACTAATGAAAAACTGTTTTTT. It yields the protein CASSAQGATNEKLFF.

J is TRBJ2-3 and V is TRBV7-9; a possible D gene is TRBD1 (6 bases). The CDR3 is made up of 13 amino acids. CDR1 SEHNR and CDR2 FQNEAQ come from the germline V gene (reference sequence). The germline V and J ends were trimmed by 5 bases and 4 bases, with 10 bases remaining between them. The CDR3 loop is CASSRSGADTQYF. The CDR3 nucleotides read TGTGCCAGCAGCCGATCAGGGGCAGATACGCAGTATTTT. Supplemented by reference TRBV7-9 and TRBJ2-3, the full variable domain reads DTGVSQNPRHKITKRGQNVTFRCDPISEHNRLYWYRQTLGQGPEFLTYFQNEAQLEKSRLLSDRFSAERPKGSFSTLEIQRTEQGDSAMYLCASSRSGADTQYFGPGTRLTVL.

The rearrangement uses TRBV29-1 and TRBJ2-5, with TRBD1 matching 8 bases. The germline CDR1 and CDR2 sequences are SQVTM and ANQGSEA. The CDR3 covers 14 residues. The ends lost 1 base at V and 2 bases at J; junction bases unmatched: 3. In DNA form, the CDR3 reads TGCAGCGTTGAAGGGGGGACAGGACAAGAGACCCAGTACTTC. Translating it yields CSVEGGTGQETQYF.

This clone was counted once. CDR3 sequence: CASSIERDTYTGELFF. CDR3 DNA: TGTGCCAGCAGCATTGAAAGGGACACCTACACCGGGGAGCTGTTTTTT. V gene TRBV5-6 combines with J gene TRBJ2-2, with D perhaps TRBD1 (6 bases). The CDR3 extends over 16 amino acids. With 4 bases removed from V and 3 bases from J, the gap between germline ends came to 16 bases. From germline, CDR1 is SGHDT and CDR2 YYEEEE.

This chain uses TRBV9 with TRBJ2-3; D call uncertain. CDR3 length equals 14 residues. V gave up 5 bases and J gave up 5 bases, with 15 bases separating them. Germline V gives CDR1 SGDLS, CDR2 YYNGEE. This CDR3 is CASRVGLVGDTQYF. CDR3 nucleotides: TGTGCCAGCAGAGTCGGGTTGGTTGGAGATACGCAGTATTTT.

The CDR3, as DNA: TGTGCCAGCAGTCCGGACAGCGCGAACGGGGAGACCCAGTACTTC. As protein: CASSPDSANGETQYF. V gene TRBV27 combines with J gene TRBJ2-5; tentative D call: TRBD1 (6 bases). The V end lost 5 bases, the J end lost 5 bases, and 18 bases lay between the germline ends. There are 15 residues in the CDR3. CDR1 MNHEY and CDR2 SMNVEV come from the germline V gene (reference sequence).

The V and J genes are TRBV7-9 and TRBJ2-1; tentative D call: TRBD2 (5 bases). V gave up 4 bases and J gave up 10 bases, with 14 bases separating them. Germline CDR1 SEHNR, CDR2 FQNEAQ (reference sequence). The CDR3 spans 13 residues. The CDR3 spells CASSSSSSSEQFF. The CDR3 nucleotides read TGTGCCAGCAGCTCCTCTAGCTCAAGCGAGCAGTTCTTC.

The V call is TRBV5-1, the J call TRBJ1-1, with TRBD1 as a possible D gene (6 bases). This CDR3 contains 14 residues. Germline V gene lookup returns CDR1 SGHRS and CDR2 YFSETQ. V lost 3 bases to trimming and J lost 0 bases, with 9 bases between them. DNA of the CDR3: TGCGCCAGCAGCTCGGACAGCCTGAACACTGAAGCTTTCTTT. Translation gives CASSSDSLNTEAFF.

V gene TRBV28 combines with J gene TRBJ1-2, with D possibly matching TRBD1 (6 bases). The CDR3 sequence is 13 residues long. V was trimmed by 6 bases and J by 6 bases, leaving 14 bases between them. The germline V gene has CDR1 MDHEN and CDR2 SYDVKM. The CDR3 DNA is TGTGCCAGCAGGGCCAGGGGATGGCATGGCTACACCTTC. Translating it yields CASRARGWHGYTF.

The CDR3 loop is CASSVDLAGPAVGELFF. In DNA, the CDR3 is TGTGCCAGCAGCGTAGATCTAGCGGGACCCGCAGTCGGGGAGCTGTTTTTT. This chain joins TRBV9 and TRBJ2-2; 9 bases are a match to TRBD2. Losses at the gene ends were 0 bases for V and 7 bases for J; bases not matched to a gene: 10. CDR1 and CDR2 (germline): SGDLS, YYNGEE. The CDR3 is 17 residues long.

The V and J genes are TRBV9 and TRBJ2-1, with 10 bases lining up with TRBD2. Trimming at V came to 0 bases and at J to 8 bases, leaving 5 bases not matched to a gene. This CDR3 is 15 amino acids long. Germline lookup yields CDR1 SGDLS and CDR2 YYNGEE. CDR3 region: CASSVGLAGVYEQFF. CDR3 nucleotide sequence: TGTGCCAGCAGCGTAGGGCTAGCGGGAGTATATGAGCAGTTCTTC.

This chain uses TRBV6-5 with TRBJ2-7; no reliable D call. The CDR3 runs 13 residues. V gave up 0 bases and J gave up 5 bases, with 8 bases separating them. Germline V gives CDR1 MNHEY, CDR2 SVGAGI. CDR3 protein: CASSYSPDDEQYF. CDR3 sequence (DNA): TGTGCCAGCAGTTACTCCCCAGATGACGAGCAGTACTTC.

The chain carries TRBV9 and TRBJ2-2; 9 positions agree with TRBD2. Trimming at V came to 0 bases and at J to 5 bases, leaving 5 bases not matched to a gene. CDR3 size: 16 residues. Germline CDR1 reads SGDLS; CDR2 reads YYNGEE. The CDR3 bases are TGTGCCAGCAGCGTAGGCGGGAGGGCCGGAACCGGGGAGCTGTTTTTT. Protein: CASSVGGRAGTGELFF.